The 22 T cell receptor beta chains below all came from one sample that was sequenced in a study of blood T cell repertoires in COVID-19. The data were produced by immunoSEQ multiplex PCR, yet TCRdb's version contains in-frame clones alone and is incomplete. Among 200,000 to 300,000 clones listed, less than 90% were seen once. The sample comprised peripheral blood. The source of these receptors is a man aged 25-40 years with active or convalescent COVID-19.

The table lists this clone with a few counts. The J gene is TRBJ1-1, the V gene TRBV6-5; TRBD1 is a possible D gene (5 bases). CDR1 and CDR2 (germline): MNHEY, SVGAGI. Deletions cut 4 bases from V and 1 base from J, with 10 bases between. The CDR3 is 14 residues long. The CDR3 region is CASSSDRKNTEAFF. The CDR3 nucleotides are TGTGCCAGCAGTTCAGACAGAAAGAACACTGAAGCTTTCTTT.

This clone is a singleton in its sample. This chain connects TRBV11-2 to TRBJ2-2; 10 bases are shared with TRBD2. The CDR3 runs to 14 residues. Germline V lookup: CDR1 SGHAT, CDR2 FQNNGV. The junction had 3 bases not matched to a gene; V was cut back by 5 bases and J by 6 bases. The CDR3 reads CASSPTSGAGELFF. The CDR3 region has the DNA TGTGCCAGCAGCCCAACTAGCGGGGCCGGGGAGCTGTTTTTT.

The chain carries TRBV19 and TRBJ2-4; TRBD1 might be the D (5 bases). V was pared by 5 bases and J by 9 bases, with 17 bases between. Germline-derived CDR1 and CDR2 are LNHDA and SQIVND (reference sequence). This CDR3 contains 14 residues. Here the CDR3 reads CASSFFPTDSIQYF. As DNA, the CDR3 is TGTGCCAGTAGTTTTTTCCCGACAGACTCCATTCAGTACTTC.

This CDR3 is CASSPETGTGVSQPQHF. The DNA for the CDR3 is TGTGCCAGCAGCCCGGAGACCGGGACAGGGGTATCTCAGCCCCAGCATTTT. This chain uses TRBV7-9 with TRBJ1-5; 10 bases align to TRBD1. CDR1 and CDR2 (germline): SEHNR, FQNEAQ (reference sequence). The CDR3 is 17 residues long. The V gene end was trimmed by 5 bases and the J gene end by 6 bases; junction bases not matched to a gene: 13.

This clone was counted between two and nine times. This sequence joins TRBV2 and TRBJ2-7, with a possible D match to TRBD2 (7 bases). Germline CDR1 SNHLY, CDR2 FYNNEI. Deletions cut 7 bases from V and 0 bases from J, with 19 bases between. The CDR3 runs to 16 residues. This CDR3 is CASTPRGGESSYEQYF. DNA for the CDR3: TGTGCCAGCACCCCTAGAGGGGGGGAGAGCTCCTACGAGCAGTACTTC.

The chain links TRBV12-3 or TRBV12-4 to TRBJ1-4; D unclear. The CDR3 loop spans 13 amino acids. V lost 6 bases, J lost 6 bases, and 11 bases lay in between. The CDR3 region is CASRVSGYEKLFF. CDR3 coding DNA: TGTGCCAGCAGGGTTAGCGGGTATGAAAAACTGTTTTTT.

The genes are TRBV5-1 and TRBJ1-1, with 8 nucleotides matching TRBD1. Looked up from germline, CDR1 is SGHRS and CDR2 is YFSETQ. V was pared by 0 bases and J by 6 bases, with 10 bases of the junction left unmatched. The CDR3 runs 16 residues. In nucleotides, the CDR3 is TGCGCCAGCAGCTTGGTTACAGGGGGTGCCCTCGCTGAAGCTTTCTTT. The encoded protein is CASSLVTGGALAEAFF.

The chain uses TRBV6-2 or TRBV6-3 and TRBJ2-2; the D gene is possibly TRBD1 (6 bases). Germline V gives CDR1 MNHEY, CDR2 SVGEGT. The CDR3 contains 15 residues. V gave up 0 bases and J gave up 6 bases, with 11 bases separating them. The CDR3 protein is CASSYSARGSGELFF. The CDR3 coding sequence is TGTGCCAGCAGTTACTCGGCGAGGGGGTCCGGGGAGCTGTTTTTT.

The gene calls are TRBV7-9 and TRBJ2-3; D remains unclear. Germline V lookup: CDR1 SEHNR, CDR2 FQNEAQ (reference sequence). This CDR3 has 17 amino acids. The V end lost 5 bases, the J end lost 0 bases, and 18 bases lay between the germline ends. The CDR3 protein is CASSASRVAVSTDTQYF. CDR3 nucleotides: TGTGCCAGCAGCGCCAGTCGTGTGGCGGTAAGCACAGATACGCAGTATTTT.

This clone was picked up a small number of times. The rearrangement links TRBV2 to TRBJ1-1; TRBD1 agrees at 7 bases. The CDR3 is 13 residues long. From germline, CDR1 is SNHLY and CDR2 FYNNEI. V gave up 6 bases and J gave up 2 bases; unmatched junction bases: 3. The CDR3 DNA follows: TGTGCCAGCAGAAGGGACAGCAACACTGAAGCTTTCTTT. It codes for CASRRDSNTEAFF.

The chain employs TRBV5-8 and TRBJ1-5, with D uncertain. Trimming removed 0 bases from V and 3 bases from J, with 16 bases in between. This CDR3 comprises 17 residues. Per germline, CDR1 SGHTS and CDR2 YDEGEE. This chain's CDR3 is CASSLVEASFNNQPQHF. CDR3 DNA sequence: TGTGCCAGCAGCTTGGTCGAGGCATCGTTTAACAATCAGCCCCAGCATTTT. The full variable domain, in which reference TRBV5-8 and TRBJ1-5 provide the parts outside the CDR3, is EAGVTQSPTHLIKTRGQQATLRCSPISGHTSVYWYQQALGLGLQFLLWYDEGEERNRGNFPPRFSGRQFPNYSSELNVNALELEDSALYLCASSLVEASFNNQPQHFGDGTRLSIL.

The V gene is TRBV5-6, the J gene TRBJ1-2; 9 bases match TRBD1. The length of the CDR3 is 15 residues. Germline lookup yields CDR1 SGHDT and CDR2 YYEEEE. The V and J ends lost 3 bases and 3 bases, in that order; junction bases with no gene match: 6. The CDR3 here is CASSWSGQGDYGYTF. The CDR3 DNA follows: TGTGCCAGCAGCTGGTCGGGACAGGGAGACTATGGCTACACCTTC.

The chain joins TRBV5-1 to TRBJ1-1; no clear D. Trimming left V 1 base short and J 1 base short, with 8 bases between. In germline, CDR1 is SGHRS, CDR2 YFSETQ. The CDR3 length is 14 residues. CDR3 in DNA: TGCGCCAGCAGCTTGACGAGGTCGAACACTGAAGCTTTCTTT. Protein: CASSLTRSNTEAFF.

This chain's CDR3 is CASSHSGTSGGHEQFF. CDR3 sequence (DNA): TGTGCCAGCAGCCACTCCGGGACTAGCGGGGGCCATGAGCAGTTCTTC. V gene TRBV7-2 combines with J gene TRBJ2-1; 14 nucleotides match TRBD2. The CDR3 runs to 16 residues. V shed 5 bases, J shed 8 bases, and the junction held 8 bases outside the gene matches. Germline V gene sequence: CDR1 SGHTA, CDR2 FQGNSA.

CDR3 nucleotide sequence: TGTGCCAGCAGCACGACAGGGCCCTACGAGCAGTACTTC. This encodes CASSTTGPYEQYF. This chain connects TRBV2 to TRBJ2-7; 7 nucleotides agree with TRBD1. The germline gives CDR1 SNHLY, CDR2 FYNNEI. The CDR3 runs 13 residues. With 6 bases clipped from V and 2 bases from J, the junction kept 4 bases outside the gene matches.

V is TRBV16 and J is TRBJ1-5, with 10 nucleotides matching TRBD1. This CDR3 region has 21 residues. The V gene end was trimmed by 4 bases and the J gene end by 1 base; junction bases not matched to a gene: 19. Looked up from germline, CDR1 is KGHSY and CDR2 is FQNENV. The CDR3 nucleotides are TGTGCCAGCAGCCTGAAGATGGGGGACAGGGGAGGTTTGGGGAGCAATCAGCCCCAGCATTTT. This gives the protein CASSLKMGDRGGLGSNQPQHF.

This chain joins TRBV2 and TRBJ2-6; TRBD1 matches at 8 bases. CDR3 length: 18 residues. The germline V gene encodes CDR1 SNHLY and CDR2 FYNNEI. V gave up 6 bases and J gave up 4 bases; unmatched junction bases: 14. CDR3 loop: CASSAWTGSLSGANVLTF. The CDR3 DNA follows: TGTGCCAGCAGCGCCTGGACAGGGAGTCTCTCCGGGGCCAACGTCCTGACTTTC.

In its sample, this clone was seen a few times. The J gene is TRBJ1-2, the V gene TRBV9, with TRBD1 matching 7 bases. CDR3 length: 16 amino acids. In germline, CDR1 is SGDLS, CDR2 YYNGEE. The V gene end was trimmed by 3 bases and the J gene end by 10 bases; junction bases not matched to a gene: 18. In DNA, the CDR3 is TGTGCCAGCAGCGCGAGTGGAGGGGGCCCACCAGGGGCCTACACCTTC. This codes for CASSASGGGPPGAYTF.

The V call is TRBV21-1, the J call TRBJ1-5. TRBV21-1 is an annotated pseudogene. This CDR3 is built from 15 residues. DNA for the CDR3: TGTGCCAGCAACGAATCGCGGCGTTACAATCAGCCCCAGCATTTT. This gives the protein CASNESRRYNQPQHF.

The genes are TRBV30 and TRBJ2-3, with D maybe TRBD2 (8 bases). CDR3 length equals 16 residues. Germline values: CDR1 GTSNPN, CDR2 SVGIG (reference sequence). Trimming pared 3 bases from V and 2 bases from J, leaving 18 bases between. Here the CDR3 reads CAWSQGVAGTTDTQYF. The CDR3 nucleotides read TGTGCCTGGAGCCAGGGGGTAGCGGGGACCACAGATACGCAGTATTTT.

The chain recombines TRBV6-5 with TRBJ1-5; 11 positions agree with TRBD1. The CDR3 covers 14 residues. The germline gives CDR1 MNHEY, CDR2 SVGAGI. Germline trimming cut 5 bases from V and 5 bases from J; bases unmatched to any gene: 2. Here the CDR3 reads CASSRDRGDQPQHF. In DNA, the CDR3 is TGTGCCAGCAGTCGGGACAGGGGGGATCAGCCCCAGCATTTT.

The chain links TRBV5-4 to TRBJ2-2, with TRBD2 matching over 7 bases. The V gene's germline CDR1 is SGHNT and CDR2 YYREEE (reference sequence). The CDR3 has 15 residues. Trimming at V came to 2 bases and at J to 1 base, leaving 2 bases not matched to a gene. The CDR3 DNA reads as TGTGCCAGCAGCTTTCAGCGGGGGAACACCGGGGAGCTGTTTTTT. Encoded protein: CASSFQRGNTGELFF. The variable domain in full, with the rest retrieved from reference TRBV5-4 and TRBJ2-2, is ETGVTQSPTHLIKTRGQQVTLRCSSQSGHNTVSWYQQALGQGPQFIFQYYREEENGRGNFPPRFSGLQFPNYSSELNVNALELDDSALYLCASSFQRGNTGELFFGEGSRLTVL.